The entry below gives a single T cell receptor (beta chain) sequence along with its context. These data come from a study of blood T cell repertoires in COVID-19. The overall study: Specimens from acute and convalescent COVID-19 originated in the United States, Italy and Spain.

Here immunoSEQ multiplex PCR was the method, and the copy in TCRdb shows in-frame clones only, minus some. The sample records approximately 220,000 clones, roughly nine tenths being singletons. Material: peripheral blood. The receptor was isolated from a man between 40 and 49 years old with acute or convalescent COVID-19.

The CDR3 DNA sequence: TGTGCCAGCAGTTTCTACAGGGGGGCTAGCAATCAGCCCCAGCATTTT. Residues: CASSFYRGASNQPQHF. The genes are TRBV28 and TRBJ1-5, with TRBD1 identical over 8 bases. Trimming removed 3 bases from V and 0 bases from J; junction bases left unmatched: 4. This CDR3 has 16 amino acids. Germline assignment: CDR1 MDHEN and CDR2 SYDVKM.